This T cell receptor (beta chain) was found in a study of blood T cell repertoires in COVID-19. Study in general: Specimens from acute and convalescent COVID-19 originated in the United States, Italy and Spain. Nucleic acid was either cDNA or gDNA, and it came from T cells, B-cell-depleted T cells, or PBMCs.

In the original processing: Nucleated cell counts were estimated from reference gene primer amplification. TCRdb keeps only in-frame clones here, not all; method: immunoSEQ multiplex PCR. For V, J and clone size, that table is used; D and trimming come from the DNA. The data contain hundreds of thousands of clones, roughly 90% of them seen just once; the ten biggest clones take up around 3%. Seattle patients were enrolled during active infection and followed longitudinally. V shed 1 base and J shed 1 base, with 16 bases lying between them. CDR3 length: 17 residues. From germline, CDR1 is LGHDT and CDR2 YNNKEL (reference sequence).

The chain uses TRBV3-1 (or the pseudogene TRBV3-2) and TRBJ2-5; maybe TRBD2 (6 bases). The specimen sequenced was peripheral blood. The clonotype comes from a woman aged 30 to 39 with COVID-19, enrolled during active disease. The CDR3 nucleotides are TGTGCCAGCAGCCAAGGCCCTCTAGCGAACCCCCAAGAGACCCAGTACTTC. Protein product: CASSQGPLANPQETQYF.